The following is a TCR beta chain sequence with its context. The antigen this receptor binds is unknown. No base qualities exist here, and no much larger clone lies one base off it. A distance of 24 bases separates the germline ends of V and J, which lose 0 bases and 6 bases respectively. Sequences SQVTM (CDR1) and ANQGSEA (CDR2) are obtained from the germline V gene. The CDR3 numbers 18 residues from cysteine through phenylalanine. Only CDR3 DNA is held: 54 bases, read in frame from base 1. Donors were roughly 40 systemically healthy Caucasian individuals from Russia aged roughly 6 to 90 years. Ten milliliters of peripheral blood were drawn from each donor into EDTA-treated Vacutainer tubes. Ficoll-Paque density-gradient centrifugation was used to isolate PBMCs, with at least 7 million per sample. Total RNA, at least 6 micrograms per sample, was extracted from PBMCs with Trizol reagent. For every donor, an aliquot of PBMCs went through flow cytometry to measure the percentages of naive CD45RAhigh/CD27high T cells.

This specimen belongs to a study of blood T cells in healthy people across ages (dated by TCRdb to about 2015). Regarding the study in general: Template switching captured roughly one uniquely barcoded TCR beta cDNA molecule per two T cells in model experiments. Donors of different ages were randomly distributed across sequencing lanes to avoid experimental bias. The donors were split into four age groups: young (average 16 years), middle-aged (roughly 42), aged (approximately 59) and long-lived (approximately 89). For two donors (one aged 18 to 29 and one aged 80 or older), the study analyzed two additional independent replicas of 1 million unique cDNA reads from the same blood draw. Age-related changes in TCR beta repertoire diversity were measured in the study by deep sequencing normalized with unique cDNA molecular identifiers. Study-wide conclusions, independent of this receptor: Bulk unsorted PBMC profiling prevented conclusive comparison of naive and antigen-experienced compartments. Observed TCR beta diversity per million T cells fell roughly linearly with age, and a significant reduction was already apparent by age around 39. Compared with the aged group, the long-lived group had more naive CD4+ T cells, fewer expanded clones and increased TCR diversity, suggesting age selection. A strong correlation was found between observed TCR beta diversity and the percentage of naive T cells measured by flow cytometry. Because the CMV infection status of the donors was unknown, age-related changes in expanded clonotypes may potentially have been confounded. Estimates of total diversity from one million sequenced T cells were regarded as lower bounds and underestimates.

The receptor library was made with 5' RACE. A second PCR of about 6 to 12 cycles was performed with a sample-barcoded 5' primer and a J-beta primer mix. A unique molecular identifier was introduced onto each TCR beta cDNA molecule by a template-switch 5' adaptor carrying 12 random nucleotides. At least 2.5 million CDR3-containing paired-end reads were obtained from each sample. The Mint cDNA synthesis kit, primed by a TRBC-specific oligonucleotide, was used to synthesize first-strand cDNA from all RNA. Following uracil-DNA glycosylase treatment, a first 18-cycle PCR with universal primers M1SS and BC2_uni_R was performed on all cDNA. For the original study's pipeline: For normalization, 1 million high-quality reads, each with a distinct molecular identifier, were randomly selected from each sample. Reads sharing molecular identifiers were discarded rather than binned into consensus sequences. MiTCR, set to a Q25 quality threshold and the strictest error-elimination algorithm, was used for CDR3 identification, clonotype clustering and error correction. A nonparametric unseen species model with Euler transformation was used to estimate lower-bound total TCR beta diversity. TCRdb reworked the public reads: Q25 trimming with fastp, MiXCR clone assembly, productive beta chains retained. For every CDR3 protein sequence, its rows merge into one entry that carries the most common genes and DNA. The V and J calls shown here were made by TCRdb, not taken from the authors' results. This sample has around 2 million distinct CDR3 sequences in its table, and 39% of those were observed once. In total, the top ten clones hold under 30% of the sample.

This clonotype originated in a human donor in good health. In this chain, TRBV29-1 is recombined with TRBJ1-5, and possibly TRBD1, on 5 matching bases. The sample was blood. The nucleotides read TGCAGCGTTGAAGACATTTGGACGGGACCTCCTGGGGTTCAGCCCCAGCATTTT. It specifies CSVEDIWTGPPGVQPQHF.